The 9 T cell receptor beta chains listed next were all sequenced from one sample in a study of T-cell reconstitution after alpha-beta-depleted transplantation in children. The TCRbeta library was prepared with unique molecular identifiers. MiXCR was run by TCRdb on the PCR reads, yielding one entry per CDR3 protein. This table holds a few hundred thousand distinct CDR3 sequences, roughly 24% found once. This specimen was PBMCs, taken before TCRalphabeta/CD19-depleted stem cell transplant. Receptors originate from a girl aged 2-10 years with Fanconi anemia, due to receive a stem cell transplant.

The sample holds a few counts of this clonotype. This sequence joins TRBV6-1 and TRBJ1-3; D not resolved. Germline CDR1 reads MNHNS; CDR2 reads SASEGT. Trimming stripped 6 bases from V and 0 bases from J, with 12 bases between. This CDR3 has 15 amino acids. As DNA, the CDR3 is TGTGCCAGCAGCGTTAGCCTCTTCTCTGGAAACACCATATATTTT. Its protein is CASSVSLFSGNTIYF.

This clonotype was seen repeatedly, ten times or more. The rearrangement uses TRBV29-1 and TRBJ2-1; 8 bases match TRBD2. Germline-derived CDR1 and CDR2 are SQVTM and ANQGSEA. V lost 6 bases and J lost 2; bases outside the gene matches: 3. CDR3 length: 13 residues. The CDR3 sequence: CSVAGGAYNEQFF. As DNA, the CDR3 is TGCAGCGTGGCCGGGGGGGCCTACAATGAGCAGTTCTTC.

The chain combines TRBV20-1 with TRBJ2-7, with TRBD2 matching 9 bases. The V gene's germline CDR1 is DFQATT and CDR2 SNEGSKA (reference sequence). The CDR3 extends over 16 amino acids. The junction had 8 bases not matched to a gene; V was cut back by 2 bases and J by 0 bases. This CDR3 is CSARLLAGRGSYEQYF. The CDR3 bases are TGCAGTGCTAGATTGCTAGCGGGAAGGGGCTCCTACGAGCAGTACTTC.

This clonotype was counted ten times or more. The chain recombines TRBV24-1 with TRBJ2-3; either TRBD1 or TRBD2 may supply D (5 bases each). CDR3 length: 14 amino acids. V lost 4 bases to trimming and J lost 8 bases, with 15 bases between them. Germline loops: CDR1 KGHDR, CDR2 SFDVKD. DNA for the CDR3: TGTGCCACCAGTGACGGGGCCCGGGTCGGTACGCAGTATTTT. Translating it yields CATSDGARVGTQYF.

This clonotype showed up many times. V usage is TRBV6-1 and J usage is TRBJ2-5, with 12 bases lining up with TRBD2. Germline V lookup: CDR1 MNHNS, CDR2 SASEGT. Trimming removed 6 bases from V and 5 bases from J; junction bases left unmatched: 4. The CDR3 length is 14 residues. The CDR3 sequence: CASSRLAGEETQYF. The DNA for the CDR3 is TGTGCCAGCAGCCGACTAGCGGGAGAGGAGACCCAGTACTTC.

This clonotype was observed at least ten times. The chain carries TRBV10-3 and TRBJ2-7, with D perhaps TRBD2 (5 bases). The CDR3 loop spans 13 amino acids. Germline loops: CDR1 ENHRY, CDR2 SYGVKD. The V end lost 6 bases, the J end lost 3 bases, and 12 bases lay between the germline ends. In nucleotides, the CDR3 is TGTGCCATCAGCCTCGGTCGGGGCTACGAGCAGTACTTC. Its translation: CAISLGRGYEQYF.

The rearrangement joins TRBV6-2 or TRBV6-3 to TRBJ2-7; 9 nucleotides line up with TRBD2. V shed 7 bases and J 1 base; nucleotides not matched to a gene: 8. The CDR3 runs to 15 residues. The germline V gene has CDR1 MNHEY and CDR2 SVGEGT. The CDR3 reads CASNKLTSGSYEQYF. Here the CDR3 DNA reads TGTGCCAGCAACAAGCTGACTAGCGGTTCCTACGAGCAGTACTTC.

This clonotype was counted many times. This chain joins TRBV20-1 and TRBJ2-2; D may be TRBD1 or TRBD2 (6 bases each). Germline-derived CDR1 and CDR2 are DFQATT and SNEGSKA (reference sequence). This CDR3 region has 15 residues. Deletions cut 1 base from V and 4 bases from J, with 13 bases between. The CDR3, as DNA: TGCAGTGCTAGAGCTGGGGGGCTGGTCACCGGGGAGCTGTTTTTT. Its protein product is CSARAGGLVTGELFF.

This clonotype was seen ten or more times. The V and J genes are TRBV29-1 and TRBJ2-2; TRBD2 agrees at 7 bases. This CDR3 is 15 amino acids long. The germline V gene encodes CDR1 SQVTM and CDR2 ANQGSEA. V dropped 3 bases and J dropped 1; count of bases not matched to a gene: 5. The CDR3 DNA sequence: TGCAGCGTTGAGGGGCGGGGGAAGAACACCGGGGAGCTGTTTTTT. Translating it yields CSVEGRGKNTGELFF.